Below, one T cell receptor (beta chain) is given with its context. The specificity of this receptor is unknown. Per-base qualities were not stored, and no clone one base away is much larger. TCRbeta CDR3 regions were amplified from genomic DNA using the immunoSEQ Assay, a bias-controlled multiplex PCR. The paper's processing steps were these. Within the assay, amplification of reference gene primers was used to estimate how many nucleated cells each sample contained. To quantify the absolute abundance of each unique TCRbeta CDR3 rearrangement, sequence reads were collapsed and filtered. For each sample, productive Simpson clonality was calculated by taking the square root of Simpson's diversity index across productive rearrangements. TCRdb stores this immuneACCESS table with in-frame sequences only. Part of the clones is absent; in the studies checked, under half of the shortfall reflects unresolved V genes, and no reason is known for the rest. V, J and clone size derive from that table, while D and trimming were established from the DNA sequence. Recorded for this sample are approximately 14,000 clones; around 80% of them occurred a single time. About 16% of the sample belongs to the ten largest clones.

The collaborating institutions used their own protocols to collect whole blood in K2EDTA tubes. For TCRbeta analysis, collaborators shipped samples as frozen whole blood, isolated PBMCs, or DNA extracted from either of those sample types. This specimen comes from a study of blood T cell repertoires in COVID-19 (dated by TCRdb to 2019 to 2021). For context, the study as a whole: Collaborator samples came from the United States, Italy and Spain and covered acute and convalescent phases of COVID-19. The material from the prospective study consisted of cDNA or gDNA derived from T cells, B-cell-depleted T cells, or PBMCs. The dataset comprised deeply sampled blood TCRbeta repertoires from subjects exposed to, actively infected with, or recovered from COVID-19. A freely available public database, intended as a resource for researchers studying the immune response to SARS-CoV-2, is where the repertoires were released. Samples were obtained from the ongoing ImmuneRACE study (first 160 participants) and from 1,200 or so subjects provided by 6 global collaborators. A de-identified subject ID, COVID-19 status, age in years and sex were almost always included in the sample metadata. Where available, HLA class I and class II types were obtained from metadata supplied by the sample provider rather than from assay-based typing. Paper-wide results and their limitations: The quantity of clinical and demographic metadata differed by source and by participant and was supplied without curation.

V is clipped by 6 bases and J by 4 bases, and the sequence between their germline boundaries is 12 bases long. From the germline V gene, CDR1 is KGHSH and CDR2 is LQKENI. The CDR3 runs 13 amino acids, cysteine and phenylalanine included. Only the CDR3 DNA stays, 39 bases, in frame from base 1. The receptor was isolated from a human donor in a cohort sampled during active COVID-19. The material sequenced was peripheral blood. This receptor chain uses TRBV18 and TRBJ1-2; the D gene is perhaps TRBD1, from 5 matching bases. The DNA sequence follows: TGTGCCAGCTCTCCCAAAGACAGCTATGGCTACACCTTC. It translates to CASSPKDSYGYTF.